This T cell receptor (beta chain) appears in the sequencing data of a study of T cells in Graves' hyperthyroidism and ophthalmopathy. Whole-study results and caveats: The model foresaw ophthalmopathy a median roughly 6 months prior to onset.

The CDR3 has 15 amino acids. V lost 4 bases and J lost 3, with 14 bases in between. In germline, CDR1 is ENHRY, CDR2 SYGVKD. Diagnostic decisions used clinical symptoms, serum thyroxine and TRAb, thyroid ultrasound and orbital computed tomography. More than 9.5 ml fresh peripheral blood yielded the PBMCs. TCR beta CDR3 regions were amplified from RNA. The TCR CDR3 was amplified in a first-round RT-PCR using the HTBI primer set. MiXCR, applied by TCRdb to the multiplex PCR reads, yields one record per CDR3 protein. The sample has more than 300,000 distinct CDR3 sequences, less than 20% seen once. With respect to this clonotype: The target antigen is unknown.

This sequence originates from a man aged 18 to 29 with Graves' ophthalmopathy. The sequenced sample was blood. The V gene is TRBV10-3, the J gene TRBJ2-3, with D perhaps matching TRBD2 (6 bases). For the CDR3, the DNA is TGTGCCATCAGTGTGTCTACTGGGGGGACAGATACGCAGTATTTT. Translation: CAISVSTGGTDTQYF.